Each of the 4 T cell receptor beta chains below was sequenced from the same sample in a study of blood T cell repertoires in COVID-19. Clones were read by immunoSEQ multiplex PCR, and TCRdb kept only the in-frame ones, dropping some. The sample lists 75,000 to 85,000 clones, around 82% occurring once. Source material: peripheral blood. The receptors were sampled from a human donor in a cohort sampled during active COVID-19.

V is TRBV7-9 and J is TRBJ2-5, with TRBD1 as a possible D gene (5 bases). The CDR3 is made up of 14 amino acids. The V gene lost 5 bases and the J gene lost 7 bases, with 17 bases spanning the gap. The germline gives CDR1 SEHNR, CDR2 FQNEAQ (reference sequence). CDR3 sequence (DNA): TGTGCCAGCAGCCCCCTGGGTCAGGGCGGGACCCAGTACTTC. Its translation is CASSPLGQGGTQYF.

CDR3 coding DNA: TGTGCCAGCAGCTTGAAACAGGAAACCTCAGAGACCCAGTACTTC. Protein sequence: CASSLKQETSETQYF. The chain recombines TRBV11-2 with TRBJ2-5, with D perhaps TRBD1 (5 bases). This CDR3 comprises 15 residues. The ends were cut back, 3 bases at V and 4 bases at J, with 15 bases in the middle. Looked up from germline, CDR1 is SGHAT and CDR2 is FQNNGV.

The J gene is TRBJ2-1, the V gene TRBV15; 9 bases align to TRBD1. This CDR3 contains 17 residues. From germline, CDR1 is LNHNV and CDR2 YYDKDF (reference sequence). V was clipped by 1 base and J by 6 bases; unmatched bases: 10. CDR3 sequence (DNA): TGTGCCACCAGCAGAGGGCGGGGACAGGGTGGCCCCAATGAGCAGTTCTTC. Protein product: CATSRGRGQGGPNEQFF. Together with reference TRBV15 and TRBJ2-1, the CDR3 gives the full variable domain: DAMVIQNPRYQVTQFGKPVTLSCSQTLNHNVMYWYQQKSSQAPKLLFHYYDKDFNNEADTPDNFQSRRPNTSFCFLDIRSPGLGDTAMYLCATSRGRGQGGPNEQFFGPGTRLTVL.

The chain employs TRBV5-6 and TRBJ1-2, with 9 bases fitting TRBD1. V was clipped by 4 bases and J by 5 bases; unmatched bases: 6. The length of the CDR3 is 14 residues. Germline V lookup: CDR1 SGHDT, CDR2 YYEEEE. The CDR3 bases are TGTGCCAGCAGCGCCCGGGACAGGGAATATGGCTACACCTTC. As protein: CASSARDREYGYTF. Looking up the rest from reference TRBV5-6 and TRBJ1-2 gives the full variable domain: DAGVTQSPTHLIKTRGQQVTLRCSPKSGHDTVSWYQQALGQGPQFIFQYYEEEERQRGNFPDRFSGHQFPNYSSELNVNALLLGDSALYLCASSARDREYGYTFGSGTRLTVV.